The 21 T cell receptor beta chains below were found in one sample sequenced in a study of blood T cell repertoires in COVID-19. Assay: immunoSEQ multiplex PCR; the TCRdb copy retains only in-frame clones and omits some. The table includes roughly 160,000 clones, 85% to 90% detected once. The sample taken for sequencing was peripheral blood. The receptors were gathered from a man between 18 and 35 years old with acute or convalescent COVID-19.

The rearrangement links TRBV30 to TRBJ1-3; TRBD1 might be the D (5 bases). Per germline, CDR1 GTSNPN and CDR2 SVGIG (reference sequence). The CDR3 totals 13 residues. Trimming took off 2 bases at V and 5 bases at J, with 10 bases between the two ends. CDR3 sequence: CAWSRDSRNTIYF. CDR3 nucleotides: TGTGCCTGGAGTCGCGACAGTAGAAACACCATATATTTT.

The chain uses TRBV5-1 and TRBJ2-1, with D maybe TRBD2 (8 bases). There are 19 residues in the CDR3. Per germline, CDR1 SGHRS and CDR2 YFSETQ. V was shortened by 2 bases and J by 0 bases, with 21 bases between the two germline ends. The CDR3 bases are TGCGCCAGCAGCTTCTCGGGACAGATGAGCGGGAGCTCCTACAATGAGCAGTTCTTC. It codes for CASSFSGQMSGSSYNEQFF.

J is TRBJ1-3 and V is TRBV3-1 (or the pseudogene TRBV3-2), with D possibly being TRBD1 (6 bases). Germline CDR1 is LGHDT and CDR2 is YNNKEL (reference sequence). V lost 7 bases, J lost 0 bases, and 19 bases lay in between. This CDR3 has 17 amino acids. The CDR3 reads CASNKLGDTVSGNTIYF. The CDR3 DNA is TGTGCCAGCAACAAGTTGGGGGACACGGTCTCTGGAAACACCATATATTTT.

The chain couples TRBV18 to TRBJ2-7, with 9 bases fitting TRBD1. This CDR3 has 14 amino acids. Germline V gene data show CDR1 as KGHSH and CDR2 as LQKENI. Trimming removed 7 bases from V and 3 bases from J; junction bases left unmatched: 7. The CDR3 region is CASYRDRVVYEQYV. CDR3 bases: TGTGCCAGCTACCGGGACAGGGTGGTCTACGAGCAGTACGTC.

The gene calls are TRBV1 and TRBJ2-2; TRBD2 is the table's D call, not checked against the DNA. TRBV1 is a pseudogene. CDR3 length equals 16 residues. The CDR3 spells CTSSQTSKLNTGELFF. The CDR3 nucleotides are TGCACCAGCAGCCAAACTTCTAAGCTGAACACCGGGGAGCTGTTTTTT.

The CDR3 coding sequence is TGTGCCAGCTCACCGGCGACTGGAGATTACGAGCAGTACTTC. Its translation: CASSPATGDYEQYF. The chain is built from TRBV18 and TRBJ2-7; D unclear. V lost 3 bases, J lost 4 bases, and 13 bases lay in between. The CDR3 has 14 residues. CDR1 KGHSH and CDR2 LQKENI come from the germline V gene. The full variable domain, its missing parts supplied by reference TRBV18 and TRBJ2-7, is NAGVMQNPRHLVRRRGQEARLRCSPMKGHSHVYWYRQLPEEGLKFMVYLQKENIIDESGMPKERFSAEFPKEGPSILRIQQVVRGDSAAYFCASSPATGDYEQYFGPGTRLTVT.

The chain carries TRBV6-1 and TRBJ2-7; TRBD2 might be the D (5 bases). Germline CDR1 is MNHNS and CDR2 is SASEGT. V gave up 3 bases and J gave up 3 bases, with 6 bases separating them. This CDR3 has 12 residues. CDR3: CASSETNYEQYV. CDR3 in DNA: TGTGCCAGCAGTGAGACTAACTACGAGCAGTACGTC.

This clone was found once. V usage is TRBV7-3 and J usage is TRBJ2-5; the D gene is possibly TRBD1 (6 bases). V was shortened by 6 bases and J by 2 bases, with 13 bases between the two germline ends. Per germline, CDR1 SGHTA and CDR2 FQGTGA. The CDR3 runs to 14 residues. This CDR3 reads CASSMDSIQETQYF. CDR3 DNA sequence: TGTGCCAGCAGTATGGACAGCATACAAGAGACCCAGTACTTC.

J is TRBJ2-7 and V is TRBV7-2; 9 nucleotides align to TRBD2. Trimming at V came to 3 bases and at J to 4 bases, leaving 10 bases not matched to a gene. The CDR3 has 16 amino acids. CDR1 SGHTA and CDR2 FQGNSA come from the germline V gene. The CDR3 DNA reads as TGTGCCAGCAGCTTGAGTGGCGGGGGGGCATTGTACGAGCAGTACTTC. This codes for CASSLSGGGALYEQYF.

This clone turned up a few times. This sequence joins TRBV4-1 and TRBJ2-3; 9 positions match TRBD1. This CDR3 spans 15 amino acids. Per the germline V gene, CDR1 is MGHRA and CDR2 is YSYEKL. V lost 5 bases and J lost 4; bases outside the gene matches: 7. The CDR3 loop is CASSFPGQGPDTQYF. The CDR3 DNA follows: TGCGCCAGCAGCTTCCCGGGACAGGGCCCAGATACGCAGTATTTT.

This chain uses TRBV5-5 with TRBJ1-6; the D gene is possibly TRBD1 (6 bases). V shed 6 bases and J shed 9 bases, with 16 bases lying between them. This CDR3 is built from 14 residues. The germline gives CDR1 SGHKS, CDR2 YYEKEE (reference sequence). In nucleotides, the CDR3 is TGTGCCAGCAACCAACAGGGTCTAGGTTCACCCCTCCACTTT. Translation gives CASNQQGLGSPLHF.

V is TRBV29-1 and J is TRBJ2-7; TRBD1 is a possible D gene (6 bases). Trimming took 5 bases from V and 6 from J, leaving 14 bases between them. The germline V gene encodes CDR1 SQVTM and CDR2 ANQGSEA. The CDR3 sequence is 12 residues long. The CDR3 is CSVSPGAVEQYF. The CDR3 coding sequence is TGCAGCGTTTCGCCAGGGGCGGTCGAGCAGTACTTC.

The CDR3 loop reads CASSIWPNGYTF. Here the CDR3 DNA reads TGTGCCAGTAGTATATGGCCGAATGGCTACACCTTC. V gene TRBV19 combines with J gene TRBJ1-2, with D unresolved. Deletions cut 2 bases from V and 6 bases from J, with 7 bases between. This CDR3 spans 12 amino acids. Germline V gene lookup returns CDR1 LNHDA and CDR2 SQIVND (reference sequence).

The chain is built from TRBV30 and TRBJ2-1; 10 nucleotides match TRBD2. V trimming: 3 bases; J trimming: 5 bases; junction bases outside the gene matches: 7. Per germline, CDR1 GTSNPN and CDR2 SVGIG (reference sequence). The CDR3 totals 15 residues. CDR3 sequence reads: CAWSLLAGANNEQFF. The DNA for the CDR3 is TGTGCCTGGAGCCTGCTAGCGGGGGCCAACAATGAGCAGTTCTTC.

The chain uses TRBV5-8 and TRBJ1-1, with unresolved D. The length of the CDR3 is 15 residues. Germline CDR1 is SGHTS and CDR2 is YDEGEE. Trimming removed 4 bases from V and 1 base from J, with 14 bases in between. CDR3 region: CASSTKREENTEAFF. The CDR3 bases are TGTGCCAGCAGCACGAAGAGGGAGGAGAACACTGAAGCTTTCTTT. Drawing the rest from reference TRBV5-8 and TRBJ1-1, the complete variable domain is EAGVTQSPTHLIKTRGQQATLRCSPISGHTSVYWYQQALGLGLQFLLWYDEGEERNRGNFPPRFSGRQFPNYSSELNVNALELEDSALYLCASSTKREENTEAFFGQGTRLTVV.

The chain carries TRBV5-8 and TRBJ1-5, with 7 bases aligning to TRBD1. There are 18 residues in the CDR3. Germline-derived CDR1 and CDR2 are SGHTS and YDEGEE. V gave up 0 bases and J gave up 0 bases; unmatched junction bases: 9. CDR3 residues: CASSLGLRTGLSNQPQHF. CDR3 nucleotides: TGTGCCAGCAGCTTGGGTCTTAGGACAGGCCTTAGCAATCAGCCCCAGCATTTT.

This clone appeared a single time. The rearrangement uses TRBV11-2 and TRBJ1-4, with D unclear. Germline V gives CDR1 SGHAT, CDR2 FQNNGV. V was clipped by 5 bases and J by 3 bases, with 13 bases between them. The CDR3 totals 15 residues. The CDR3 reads CASSPLFSSNEKLFF. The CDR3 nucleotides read TGTGCCAGCAGCCCCTTATTTTCCTCTAATGAAAAACTGTTTTTT.

The CDR3 coding sequence is TGTGCCAGCAGCTTAACAGGGTGGGAGCAGTACTTC. As protein: CASSLTGWEQYF. The rearrangement uses TRBV7-9 and TRBJ2-7, with D maybe TRBD1 (6 bases). In germline, CDR1 is SEHNR, CDR2 FQNEAQ (reference sequence). The V end lost 2 bases, the J end lost 7 bases, and 9 bases lay between the germline ends. This CDR3 spans 12 amino acids.

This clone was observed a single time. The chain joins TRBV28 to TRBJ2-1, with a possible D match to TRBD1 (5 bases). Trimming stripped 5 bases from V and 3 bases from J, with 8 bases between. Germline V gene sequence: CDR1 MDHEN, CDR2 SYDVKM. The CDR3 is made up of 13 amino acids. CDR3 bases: TGTGCCAGCAGTCTACAGGACTACAATGAGCAGTTCTTC. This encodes CASSLQDYNEQFF.

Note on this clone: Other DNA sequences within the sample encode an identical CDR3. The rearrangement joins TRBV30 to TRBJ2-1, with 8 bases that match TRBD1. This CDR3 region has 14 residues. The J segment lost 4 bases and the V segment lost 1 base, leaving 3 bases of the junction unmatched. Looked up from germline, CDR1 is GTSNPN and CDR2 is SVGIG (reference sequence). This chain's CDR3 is CAWSGRGPYNEQFF. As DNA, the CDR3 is TGTGCCTGGAGTGGCAGGGGGCCATACAATGAGCAGTTCTTC.

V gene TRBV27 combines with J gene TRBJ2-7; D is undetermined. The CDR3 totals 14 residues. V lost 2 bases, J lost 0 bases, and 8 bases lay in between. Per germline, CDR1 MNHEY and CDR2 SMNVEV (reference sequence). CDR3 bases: TGTGCCAGCAGTTTAGCACGGAGCTCCTACGAGCAGTACGTC. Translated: CASSLARSSYEQYV.